This record looks at one TCR beta chain sequence and its context. There is no known antigen for this receptor. No base quality values were provided; no much bigger clone lies one nucleotide off. This sample was included in a study of blood T cell repertoires in COVID-19 (dated by TCRdb to the early 2020s). Study-wide context: Samples from collaborators originated in the United States, Italy and Spain and spanned both the acute and convalescent phases of COVID-19. The repertoires were released in a freely available public database meant as a resource for research on the immune response to SARS-CoV-2. Deeply sampled blood TCRbeta repertoires from subjects exposed to, actively infected with, or recovered from COVID-19 were included in the dataset. A de-identified subject ID, COVID-19 status, age in years and sex were almost always included in the sample metadata. Samples were obtained from the ongoing ImmuneRACE study (first 160 participants) and from 1,200 or so subjects provided by 6 global collaborators. The prospective study material was composed of cDNA or gDNA derived from T cells, B-cell-depleted T cells, or PBMCs. Where available, HLA class I and class II types were obtained from metadata supplied by the sample provider rather than from assay-based typing.

Participants in the prospective study were aged about 18 to 100 years, lived in 20 to 30 United States geographic areas, and enrolled through a virtual design. In the prospective study, cohorts were assigned on the basis of participant-reported clinical history obtained from a screening survey and a study questionnaire. Recovered participants in ImmuneRACE Cohort 3 were defined by two consecutive negative NP/OP PCR tests, clearance by a healthcare professional, or resolution of symptoms. In the prospective study, mobile phlebotomists collected whole blood, serum and a nasopharyngeal or oropharyngeal swab from each participant. Additional blood draws and questionnaires over an approximately two-month period could optionally be provided by prospective study participants. Prospective study blood samples were shipped either frozen or at room temperature before DNA extraction. What the authors observed across the whole study: Clinical and demographic metadata were provided uncurated, with the amount varying by source and participant.

TCRbeta CDR3 regions were amplified from genomic DNA using the immunoSEQ Assay, a bias-controlled multiplex PCR. The source study handled its data this way. The number of nucleated cells in each sample was estimated from the amplification of reference gene primers within the assay. To quantify the absolute abundance of each unique TCRbeta CDR3 rearrangement, sequence reads were collapsed and filtered. For each sample, productive Simpson clonality was calculated as the square root of Simpson's diversity index over productive rearrangements. Not all clones reach the TCRdb copy of this immuneACCESS table, which keeps in-frame sequences only. Checked studies attribute under half of the gap to unresolved V genes and leave the rest unexplained. V, J and clone size are those of that table, while D and trimming were read from the DNA. For this sample the table gives over 150,000 clones, of which more than 75% were detected only once. Together, the top ten hold 7% of the sample.

CDR1 and CDR2, looked up from the germline V gene (reference sequence), are MNHEY and SMNVEV. The CDR3 holds 15 amino acids from the cysteine to the phenylalanine. Only the CDR3 portion is preserved as DNA: 45 bases, with reading frame beginning at the first base. Trimmed from V: 5 bases; trimmed from J: 2 bases; junction bases lacking a gene match: 7. The V and J segments used are TRBV27 and TRBJ2-7, with TRBD2 matching 9 junction bases. This TCR was sampled from a woman in her forties or fifties who had recovered from COVID-19. Input material: PBMCs or T cells enriched from blood (not recorded which). The base sequence is TGTGCCAGCAGTATTAAGACTAGCGGAACCTACGAGCAGTACTTC. The resulting protein is CASSIKTSGTYEQYF.